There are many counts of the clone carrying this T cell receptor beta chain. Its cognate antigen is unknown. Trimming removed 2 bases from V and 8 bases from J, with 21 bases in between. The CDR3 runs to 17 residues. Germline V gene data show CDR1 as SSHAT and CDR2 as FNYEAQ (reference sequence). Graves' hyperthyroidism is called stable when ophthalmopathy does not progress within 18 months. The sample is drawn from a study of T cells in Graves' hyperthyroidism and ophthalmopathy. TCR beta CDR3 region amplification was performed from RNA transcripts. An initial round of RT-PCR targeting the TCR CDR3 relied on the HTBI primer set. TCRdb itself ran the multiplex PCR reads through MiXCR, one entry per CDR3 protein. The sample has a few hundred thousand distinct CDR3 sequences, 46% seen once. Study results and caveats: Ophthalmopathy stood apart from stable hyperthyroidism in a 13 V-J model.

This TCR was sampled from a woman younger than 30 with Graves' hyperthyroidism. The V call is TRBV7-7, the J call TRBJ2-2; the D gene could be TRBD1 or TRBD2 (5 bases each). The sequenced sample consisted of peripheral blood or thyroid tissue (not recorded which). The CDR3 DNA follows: TGTGCCAGCAGCTTATCCACCCCGGAGGCCCCAGGGGGGGAGCTGTTTTTT. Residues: CASSLSTPEAPGGELFF.